The 28 T cell receptor beta chains in this list originate from one sample, sequenced in a study of blood T cells in healthy people across ages. Primed by a sample-barcoded 5' primer and a J-beta primer mix, a second PCR proceeded for about 7 to 11 cycles. In TCRdb, the 5' RACE reads were re-called with MiXCR into one record per CDR3 protein. This sample carries 1.5 million to 2 million distinct CDR3 sequences, around 48% of them seen once, and the ten largest clones take less than 2.5%. Sequences were obtained from blood. These TCRs come from a middle-aged woman in good health.

The rearrangement joins TRBV12-3 or TRBV12-4 to TRBJ2-1; TRBD1 matches 8 bases. The J call is in doubt because the DNA end fits TRBJ2-7 better. The CDR3 totals 14 residues. CDR3 residues: CASSVLQGANEQYF. CDR3 bases: TGTGCCAGCAGTGTCCTTCAGGGGGCGAATGAGCAGTACTTC.

The chain couples TRBV25-1 to TRBJ1-4; no definite D call. CDR1 MGHDK and CDR2 SYGVNS come from the germline V gene. This CDR3 has 11 amino acids. Trimming cost V 2 bases and J 11 bases, with 6 bases left between them. This CDR3 is CASSEGVKLFF. The CDR3 DNA follows: TGTGCCAGCAGTGAAGGGGTGAAACTGTTTTTT.

The rearrangement joins TRBV6-5 to TRBJ1-2; D may be TRBD1 (6 bases). The CDR3 has 13 residues. Trimming shortened V by 6 bases and J by 6 bases, and 14 bases separated the two germline ends. In germline, CDR1 is MNHEY, CDR2 SVGAGI. The CDR3 region is CASSSVTGHGYTF. DNA for the CDR3: TGTGCCAGCAGCTCAGTTACAGGGCATGGCTACACCTTC.

This rearrangement joins TRBV5-1 to TRBJ2-2; perhaps TRBD1 as D (6 bases). V lost 2 bases to trimming and J lost 5 bases, with 16 bases between them. Germline CDR1 SGHRS, CDR2 YFSETQ. CDR3 size: 16 residues. The chain's CDR3 is CASSLPTGARTGELFF. The CDR3 DNA is TGCGCCAGCAGCTTACCGACAGGAGCTAGAACCGGGGAGCTGTTTTTT.

This chain uses TRBV5-1 with TRBJ2-3, with TRBD1 matching over 8 bases. CDR1 SGHRS and CDR2 YFSETQ come from the germline V gene. The CDR3 runs to 15 residues. With V trimmed by 3 bases and J by 5 bases, 8 bases remained unmatched. Here the CDR3 DNA reads TGCGCCAGCAGCTCCTCCCAGGGGGCTGGAGATACGCAGTATTTT. Protein product: CASSSSQGAGDTQYF. The full variable domain, in which reference TRBV5-1 and TRBJ2-3 provide the parts outside the CDR3, is KAGVTQTPRYLIKTRGQQVTLSCSPISGHRSVSWYQQTPGQGLQFLFEYFSETQRNKGNFPGRFSGRQFSNSRSEMNVSTLELGDSALYLCASSSSQGAGDTQYFGPGTRLTVL.

To note about this clonotype: At one of its ends the junction is not consistent with the germline gene, which may arise from a read error. The chain carries TRBV7-8 and TRBJ2-3; the match to TRBD2 covers 7 bases. Germline CDR1 and CDR2: SGHVS and FQNEAQ. There are 15 residues in the CDR3. This CDR3 is CASSTRGSGADTQYF. CDR3 sequence (DNA): TGCGCCAGCAGCACCCGCGGAAGCGGGGCAGATACGCAGTATTTT.

V is TRBV6-1 and J is TRBJ2-3; 13 bases are shared with TRBD2. The CDR3 totals 16 residues. Germline V gene sequence: CDR1 MNHNS, CDR2 SASEGT. V shed 6 bases, J shed 5 bases, and the junction held 8 bases outside the gene matches. CDR3 coding DNA: TGTGCCAGCAGCGCAACTAGCGGGGGGGCCATAGATACGCAGTATTTT. Protein product: CASSATSGGAIDTQYF.

The chain links TRBV15 to TRBJ2-3, with D perhaps matching TRBD1 (6 bases). Trimming shortened V by 1 base and J by 5 bases, and 7 bases separated the two germline ends. From germline, CDR1 is LNHNV and CDR2 YYDKDF (reference sequence). The CDR3 consists of 13 residues. The CDR3 is CATSRVQGDTQYF. Written as DNA, the CDR3 is TGTGCCACCAGCAGAGTACAGGGAGATACGCAGTATTTT.

In its sample, this clonotype was seen a few times. The rearrangement uses TRBV4-1 and TRBJ2-6; D call uncertain. There are 19 residues in the CDR3. Germline V gene lookup returns CDR1 MGHRA and CDR2 YSYEKL. Trimming took 4 bases from V and 0 from J, leaving 19 bases between them. This CDR3 is CASSPIVPGPGSGANVLTF. The CDR3 DNA is TGCGCCAGCAGCCCGATTGTACCGGGTCCCGGCTCTGGGGCCAACGTCCTGACTTTC.

In this sample, this clonotype turned up a few times. The V gene is TRBV7-9, the J gene TRBJ2-5; D is undetermined. With the DNA end fitting TRBJ2-7 better, the J assignment may be wrong. Germline V gene sequence: CDR1 SEHNR, CDR2 FQNEAQ (reference sequence). The CDR3 runs to 14 residues. The CDR3 protein is CASSLATGLYEQYF. For the CDR3, the DNA is TGTGCCAGCAGCTTAGCCACTGGTCTCTACGAGCAGTACTTC.

This clonotype has only a few counts. A much larger clone lies one base from this, so it may be a read error. This chain links TRBV29-1 with TRBJ1-2, with 9 bases fitting TRBD1. The CDR3 runs 13 residues. The germline gives CDR1 SQVTM, CDR2 ANQGSEA. The CDR3 nucleotides are TGCAGCGCAACGGGACAGGGCAACTATGACTACACCTTC. Its translation is CSATGQGNYDYTF.

The rearrangement links TRBV7-8 to TRBJ2-1, with 8 bases fitting TRBD2. There are 15 residues in the CDR3. V lost 2 bases and J lost 5; bases outside the gene matches: 5. Germline CDR1 SGHVS, CDR2 FQNEAQ. The DNA for the CDR3 is TGTGCCAGCAGCTTAATTCGGGGGGGAGACAATGAGCAGTTCTTC. As protein: CASSLIRGGDNEQFF.

As concerns this clonotype: Sequence at one end of the junction differs from germline and may be a read error. The V call is TRBV7-9, the J call TRBJ1-5, with D possibly TRBD1 on 5 matching bases. Germline V gene lookup returns CDR1 SEHNR and CDR2 FQNEAQ (reference sequence). The CDR3 consists of 16 residues. The CDR3 DNA sequence: TGTGCCAGCAGTTTAGGGCAGGGATATAGCAATCAGCCCCAGCATTTT. Its protein is CASSLGQGYSNQPQHF.

V gene TRBV10-3 combines with J gene TRBJ2-5; perhaps TRBD2 as D (6 bases). Germline assignment: CDR1 ENHRY and CDR2 SYGVKD. The CDR3 runs 15 residues. V was pared by 3 bases and J by 0 bases, with 11 bases between. Written as DNA, the CDR3 is TGTGCCATCAGTGAAACGGGGACTCACCAAGAGACCCAGTACTTC. Amino acid sequence: CAISETGTHQETQYF.

The rearrangement uses TRBV7-2 and TRBJ2-1; 12 bases agree with TRBD2. CDR3 length: 15 residues. Germline loops: CDR1 SGHTA, CDR2 FQGNSA. V was pared by 3 bases and J by 9 bases, with 6 bases of the junction left unmatched. CDR3 region: CASSFPSGGVREQFF. The DNA of the CDR3 is TGTGCCAGCAGCTTCCCTAGCGGGGGGGTTCGTGAGCAGTTCTTC.

The genes are TRBV29-1 and TRBJ2-7; maybe TRBD1 (5 bases). Germline CDR1 reads SQVTM; CDR2 reads ANQGSEA. This CDR3 region has 11 residues. V lost 8 bases to trimming and J lost 1 base, with 9 bases between them. The DNA of the CDR3 is TGCAGCTGTGGGGCTTCCTACGAGCAGTACTTC. This sequence encodes CSCGASYEQYF.

This clonotype was seen ten or more times. V gene TRBV12-3 or TRBV12-4 combines with J gene TRBJ2-6; D is unresolved. The CDR3 contains 15 residues. Trimming stripped 2 bases from V and 1 base from J, with 6 bases between. The CDR3, as DNA: TGTGCCAGCAGTTTATCGAGTTCTGGGGCCAACGTCCTGACTTTC. As protein: CASSLSSSGANVLTF.

This clonotype turned up a few times. The chain links TRBV11-2 to TRBJ2-1; 8 bases are shared with TRBD2. The germline gives CDR1 SGHAT, CDR2 FQNNGV. V gave up 7 bases and J gave up 8 bases; unmatched junction bases: 7. The length of the CDR3 is 13 residues. In DNA, the CDR3 is TGTGCCAGCACGGGAGGGGGGGGCTATGAGCAGTTCTTC. This sequence encodes CASTGGGGYEQFF.

The chain employs TRBV11-2 and TRBJ2-4; D is perhaps TRBD1 (5 bases). The germline V gene encodes CDR1 SGHAT and CDR2 FQNNGV. CDR3 length: 12 residues. Trimming pared 5 bases from V and 8 bases from J, leaving 10 bases between. The CDR3 protein is CASSAQGYIQYF. CDR3 in DNA: TGTGCCAGCAGCGCCCAGGGATACATTCAGTACTTC.

The V call is TRBV28, the J call TRBJ2-5; D may be TRBD1 or TRBD2 (6 bases each). CDR3 length: 15 amino acids. The V and J ends lost 7 bases and 1 base respectively, with 16 bases between them. Germline V gene data show CDR1 as MDHEN and CDR2 as SYDVKM. CDR3 region: CASTGWGAAQETQYF. The CDR3 coding sequence is TGTGCCAGCACCGGATGGGGGGCAGCCCAAGAGACCCAGTACTTC.

The chain has TRBV6-6 and TRBJ2-7; D gene unclear. V was trimmed by 2 bases and J by 3 bases, leaving 11 bases between them. This CDR3 region has 14 residues. CDR1 is MNHNY and CDR2 is SVGAGI in the germline V gene (reference sequence). CDR3 nucleotide sequence: TGTGCCAGCAGTTACAGGGCCGTCGACTACGAGCAGTACTTC. It is translated as CASSYRAVDYEQYF.

This clonotype was seen a handful of times. The V call is TRBV27, the J call TRBJ2-1, with D perhaps matching TRBD1 (6 bases). The CDR3 spans 16 residues. CDR1 MNHEY and CDR2 SMNVEV come from the germline V gene (reference sequence). V gave up 7 bases and J gave up 2 bases, with 18 bases separating them. Here the CDR3 DNA reads TGTGCCAGCACCTCAGGGGACCCACTTCCCTACAATGAGCAGTTCTTC. Translating gives CASTSGDPLPYNEQFF.

As for this clonotype: A much larger clone sits a single nucleotide away, making a read error possible. In nucleotides, the CDR3 is TGCAGTGCTAGAGGACTAGCGGGGTACAAGGAGCAGTTCTTC. This translates into CSARGLAGYKEQFF. The V gene is TRBV20-1, the J gene TRBJ2-1, with TRBD2 matching over 11 bases. CDR1 DFQATT and CDR2 SNEGSKA come from the germline V gene (reference sequence). The CDR3 runs 14 residues.

This clonotype was detected a few times. V gene TRBV24-1 combines with J gene TRBJ2-5; possibly TRBD1 or TRBD2 for D (6 bases each). V was cut by 5 bases and J by 5 bases, with 14 bases left in between. Looked up from germline, CDR1 is KGHDR and CDR2 is SFDVKD. The CDR3 totals 14 residues. The CDR3 protein is CATSGSQGLETQYF. In nucleotides, the CDR3 is TGTGCCACCAGTGGATCACAGGGACTTGAGACCCAGTACTTC.

The rearrangement joins TRBV28 to TRBJ1-2; no definite D call. In germline, CDR1 is MDHEN, CDR2 SYDVKM. Trimming cost V 7 bases and J 2 bases, with 11 bases left between them. This CDR3 region has 13 residues. The CDR3 loop is CASNHAGNYGYTF. The CDR3 DNA reads as TGTGCCAGCAACCACGCGGGAAACTATGGCTACACCTTC.

This clonotype was detected a few times. The V gene is TRBV14, the J gene TRBJ2-1; possibly TRBD2 for D (5 bases). Germline V CDR1 and CDR2: SGHDN, FVKESK. V lost 3 bases to trimming and J lost 15 bases, with 21 bases between them. CDR3 length equals 14 residues. CDR3 coding DNA: TGTGCCAGCAGCCACGAAGCGGTTGCGAGTAATTTGTTCTTC. Its translation: CASSHEAVASNLFF.

The chain uses TRBV9 and TRBJ2-1; TRBD1 aligns across 7 bases. Germline V CDR1 and CDR2: SGDLS, YYNGEE. The length of the CDR3 is 17 residues. V was pared by 2 bases and J by 7 bases, with 15 bases of the junction left unmatched. The CDR3 DNA sequence: TGTGCCAGCAGCGTCTCTACTCCCGGGACAGCTACAAATGAGCAGTTCTTC. Its translation: CASSVSTPGTATNEQFF.

There are a few counts of this clonotype. The rearrangement joins TRBV25-1 to TRBJ1-4, with D perhaps TRBD1 (5 bases). The CDR3 is made up of 15 amino acids. Germline V lookup: CDR1 MGHDK, CDR2 SYGVNS. Trimming pared 1 base from V and 3 bases from J, leaving 9 bases between. CDR3 region: CASSELGGANEKLFF. CDR3 sequence (DNA): TGTGCCAGCAGTGAATTGGGGGGGGCTAATGAAAAACTGTTTTTT.